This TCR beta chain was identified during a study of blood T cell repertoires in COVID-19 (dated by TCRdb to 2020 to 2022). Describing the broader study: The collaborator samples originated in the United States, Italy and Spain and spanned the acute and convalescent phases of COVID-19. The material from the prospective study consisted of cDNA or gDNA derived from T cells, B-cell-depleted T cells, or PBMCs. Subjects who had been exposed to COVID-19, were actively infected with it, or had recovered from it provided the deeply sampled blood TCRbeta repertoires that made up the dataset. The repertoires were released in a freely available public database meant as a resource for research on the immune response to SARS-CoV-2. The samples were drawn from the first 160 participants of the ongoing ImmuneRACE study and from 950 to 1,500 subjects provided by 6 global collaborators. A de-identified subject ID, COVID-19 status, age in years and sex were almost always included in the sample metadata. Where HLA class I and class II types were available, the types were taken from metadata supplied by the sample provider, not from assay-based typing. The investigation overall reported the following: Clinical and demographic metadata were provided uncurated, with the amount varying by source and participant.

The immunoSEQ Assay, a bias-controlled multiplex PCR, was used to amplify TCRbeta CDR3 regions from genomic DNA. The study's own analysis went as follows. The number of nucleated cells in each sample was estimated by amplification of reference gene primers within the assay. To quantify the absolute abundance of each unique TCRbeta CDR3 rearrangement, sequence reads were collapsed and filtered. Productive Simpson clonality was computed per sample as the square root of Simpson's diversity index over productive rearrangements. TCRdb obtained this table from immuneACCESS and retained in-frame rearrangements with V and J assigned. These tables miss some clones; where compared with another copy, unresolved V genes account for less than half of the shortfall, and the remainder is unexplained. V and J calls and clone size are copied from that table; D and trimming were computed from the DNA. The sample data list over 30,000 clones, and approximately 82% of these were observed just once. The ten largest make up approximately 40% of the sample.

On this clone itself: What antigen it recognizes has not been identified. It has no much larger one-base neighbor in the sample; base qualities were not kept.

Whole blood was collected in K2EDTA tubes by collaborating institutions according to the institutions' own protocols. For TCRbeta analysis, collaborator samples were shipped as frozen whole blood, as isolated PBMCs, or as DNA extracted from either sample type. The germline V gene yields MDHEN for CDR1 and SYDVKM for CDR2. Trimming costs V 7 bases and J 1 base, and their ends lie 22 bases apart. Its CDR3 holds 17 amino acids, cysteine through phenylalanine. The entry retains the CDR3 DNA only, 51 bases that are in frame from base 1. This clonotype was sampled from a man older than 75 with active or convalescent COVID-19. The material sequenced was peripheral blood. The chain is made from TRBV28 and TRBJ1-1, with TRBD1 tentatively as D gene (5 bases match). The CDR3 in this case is CASTPELGGTGNTEAFF. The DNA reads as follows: TGTGCCAGCACCCCGGAACTTGGGGGGACCGGGAACACTGAAGCTTTCTTT. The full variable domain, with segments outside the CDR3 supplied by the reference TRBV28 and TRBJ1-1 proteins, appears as DVKVTQSSRYLVKRTGEKVFLECVQDMDHENMFWYRQDPGLGLRLIYFSYDVKMKEKGDIPEGYSVSREKKERFSLILESASTNQTSMYLCASTPELGGTGNTEAFFGQGTRLTVV.